The present entry profiles one T cell receptor beta chain with its context. This entry is derived from a study of blood T cell repertoires in COVID-19. Assay used: immunoSEQ multiplex PCR; TCRdb lists only in-frame clones, some missing. The sample contains about 230,000 clones, around four fifths of which appear only once. V was shortened by 0 bases and J by 2 bases, with 14 bases between the two germline ends. From germline, CDR1 is ENHRY and CDR2 SYGVKD. This CDR3 is built from 17 residues. Sequenced material: peripheral blood. This sequence joins TRBV10-3 and TRBJ2-4; no reliable D call. The TCR originated in a woman in her seventies with active or convalescent COVID-19. The CDR3 region has the DNA TGTGCCATCAGTGAGTCGATTCCCTCGGGTACCAAAAACATTCAGTACTTC. Residues: CAISESIPSGTKNIQYF.